A single TCR beta chain is shown here with its context. This clone was seen more than once but under ten times. What antigen it recognizes has not been identified. Base qualities are not recorded, but no much larger clone differs from it by a single base. TCR CDR3 regions were amplified from genomic DNA by multiplex PCR using the deep immunoSEQ assay. Extracted genomic DNA from each cell subset was distributed evenly across all wells of several immunoSEQ 96-well plates, and each plate was treated as a replicate. For unsorted PBMC, around 300 ng of genomic DNA, equivalent to 25,000 to 35,000 T cell genomes, went into each replicate PCR. Unsorted PBMC genomic DNA was sequenced across ten immunoSEQ deep assay plates. Purified libraries were quantified with a Qubit 3.0 fluorometer, sized on a Bioanalyzer 2100, and re-quantified with the KAPA Library Quantification kit. A separate single-read 150-cycle Illumina NextSeq 550 flow cell was used to sequence each immunoSEQ 96-well plate. The study's processing was this. Because the immunoSEQ output included only junctional sequences and no quality scores, the filtering could not be the same as the filtering used for full-length reads. To assign V/J genes and CDR3, sequences were annotated using PyIR, a Python wrapper for IgBLAST v1.9, with IMGT germline references. Reads were removed for weak V/J assignments (E-value above 1e-6), missing CDR3, stop codons, out-of-frame junctions, or ambiguous translated residues. V3J clonotypes were defined by identical inferred V gene, J gene, and CDR3 amino acid sequence. To compute the percentage overlap between repertoires, the number of shared unique clonotypes was divided by the size of the smaller repertoire. RTK rarefaction, the Chao1 estimator, and Recon v2.1 estimates of unobserved clonotypes were used to assess repertoire richness. As stored in TCRdb, this immuneACCESS dataset retains in-frame rearrangements with V and J assigned. A fraction of the clones does not appear; measured against another copy, unresolved V genes explain less than half of the discrepancy, and the remainder lacks a known reason. V, J and clone size are those of that table, while D and trimming were read from the DNA. In all, the sample holds some 470,000 clones, and about 79% of those were seen once. Of the sample, roughly 13% falls within the top ten clones.

The data were obtained in a study of shared clonotypes between healthy human individuals (dated by TCRdb to about 2020). Concerning the study at large: Three men and a couple of women, aged 18 to 49 years, made up the cohort. To estimate repertoire size and how much clonotypes are shared between individuals, the study performed deep sequencing of blood TCR repertoires from roughly five healthy adults. Different laboratories and diverse techniques were used to prepare libraries and sequence TCR repertoires, to increase sequencing depth and limit assay-specific biases. Leukapheresis yielded between about 0.94 and 9 billion PBMCs per donor. Study-wide findings and limitations: The genetic and exposure-history diversity represented was limited by the small number of donors. Sampling was restricted to blood, and TCR repertoires in tissues likely differ from the TCR repertoires found in blood. Pairwise subsampling indicated that sequencing depth was expected to affect the degree of clonotype sharing among donors.

Taken from cysteine to phenylalanine, the CDR3 has 15 residues. The retained sequence is limited to the CDR3, 45 bases, with the frame set at the first base. V drops 0 bases and J drops 8 bases, leaving 13 bases in between. From a lookup of the germline V gene, CDR1 and CDR2 are SGHAT and FQNNGV. The donors were healthy, HIV-negative adults with no recently reported acute infections or vaccinations. Only Caucasian adults living in Nashville, Tennessee, USA were represented among the donors. For unsorted samples, about 90 million PBMCs were counted, and genomic DNA was extracted using the QIAamp DNA Blood Mini kit. Blood was collected by leukapheresis, and PBMCs were isolated by Ficoll-Histopaque density gradient centrifugation and then cryopreserved in liquid nitrogen vapor phase.

This receptor was obtained from a woman in her 40s in good health. Some clones in this sample may be carry-over from other donors' samples. The sequenced material came from PBMCs. The chain is encoded by TRBV11-2 joined to TRBJ2-2, with the identity of the D gene unclear. The DNA sequence reads TGTGCCAGCAGCTTAGATGGGGATAATTATGGGGAGCTGTTTTTT. Its coded protein is CASSLDGDNYGELFF.